One and the same sample provided the 26 T cell receptor beta chains below, sequenced in a study of control samples from healthy donors and cancer patients. The method was immunoSEQ multiplex PCR; TCRdb's version includes in-frame clones alone and lacks a portion of them. This table holds tens of thousands of clones, roughly 89% found once. Sequencing input: PBMCs. These receptors originate from a woman aged 45-65 years with colorectal cancer.

CDR3 sequence reads: CASSGPYPTDTQYF. The CDR3 DNA reads as TGTGCCAGCAGTGGGCCGTACCCCACAGATACGCAGTATTTT. The J gene is TRBJ2-3, the V gene TRBV2, with D uncertain. The V gene lost 4 bases and the J gene lost 2 bases, with 10 bases spanning the gap. Germline CDR1 and CDR2: SNHLY and FYNNEI. CDR3 length: 14 amino acids.

The chain recombines TRBV2 with TRBJ2-1; TRBD2 matches at 10 bases. J gave up 8 bases and V 4 bases, and 8 bases lay outside the gene matches. The germline CDR1 and CDR2 sequences are SNHLY and FYNNEI. The CDR3 has 15 residues. CDR3 region: CASSGSGGALHEQFF. CDR3 in DNA: TGTGCCAGCAGTGGAAGCGGGGGGGCCTTACATGAGCAGTTCTTC.

This chain connects TRBV7-6 to TRBJ2-5, with a weak D call TRBD2 (6 bases). CDR3 length: 15 amino acids. Trimming took off 1 base at V and 5 bases at J, with 14 bases between the two ends. Germline loops: CDR1 SGHVS, CDR2 FNYEAQ. The CDR3 DNA is TGTGCCAGCAGCTTAGACCCCCGGGGGAGGGAGACCCAGTACTTC. Amino acid sequence: CASSLDPRGRETQYF.

The chain combines TRBV3-1 (or the pseudogene TRBV3-2) with TRBJ1-5; D is unresolved. The CDR3 is made up of 15 amino acids. Germline V gene lookup returns CDR1 LGHDT and CDR2 YNNKEL (reference sequence). Trimming cost V 3 bases and J 2 bases, with 11 bases left between them. CDR3 bases: TGTGCCAGCAGCCAGGCGCCGGGAGGCAATCAGCCCCAGCATTTT. Its protein product is CASSQAPGGNQPQHF.

The chain has TRBV10-3 and TRBJ1-1; D is unresolved. This CDR3 has 13 amino acids. In germline, CDR1 is ENHRY, CDR2 SYGVKD. Between the trimmed V and J ends, which lost 3 bases and 1 base, there was a span of 6 bases. The CDR3 region is CAISDKENTEAFF. The CDR3 DNA follows: TGTGCCATCAGTGACAAAGAGAACACTGAAGCTTTCTTT.

The chain couples TRBV4-1 to TRBJ2-5, with 10 bases that match TRBD2. Per the germline V gene, CDR1 is MGHRA and CDR2 is YSYEKL. The ends lost 4 bases at V and 6 bases at J; junction bases unmatched: 8. The CDR3 is 15 residues long. DNA for the CDR3: TGCGCCAGCAGCCCAGGGCTAGCGGGGGTCCAGACCCAGTACTTC. This translates into CASSPGLAGVQTQYF.

This clone showed up just once. The CDR3 region has the DNA TGTGCCACCAGCAGAGATAAATCACTGGGCAATCAGCCCCAGCATTTT. Translated, it gives CATSRDKSLGNQPQHF. The chain couples TRBV15 to TRBJ1-5, with D unclear. This CDR3 comprises 16 residues. V shed 0 bases and J shed 2 bases, with 11 bases lying between them. Germline assignment: CDR1 LNHNV and CDR2 YYDKDF (reference sequence).

The gene calls are TRBV7-8 and TRBJ1-1; D gene uncertain. The CDR3 loop spans 14 amino acids. The germline V gene encodes CDR1 SGHVS and CDR2 FQNEAQ. V was trimmed by 3 bases and J by 4 bases, leaving 12 bases between them. CDR3 protein: CASSFTARSTEAFF. CDR3 nucleotide sequence: TGTGCCAGCAGCTTCACGGCGAGGAGCACTGAAGCTTTCTTT.

The chain uses TRBV7-8 and TRBJ1-3; no firm D call. Germline-derived CDR1 and CDR2 are SGHVS and FQNEAQ. The CDR3 spans 14 residues. V gave up 5 bases and J gave up 0 bases, with 8 bases separating them. The CDR3 DNA is TGTGCCAGCAGCACGGCCGGCTCTGGAAACACCATATATTTT. Amino acids: CASSTAGSGNTIYF. Complete variable domain (other parts from reference TRBV7-8 and TRBJ1-3): GAGVSQSPRYKVAKRGQDVALRCDPISGHVSLFWYQQALGQGPEFLTYFQNEAQLDKSGLPSDRFFAERPEGSVSTLKIQRTQQEDSAVYLCASSTAGSGNTIYFGEGSWLTVV.

This chain uses TRBV6-1 with TRBJ2-6, with D perhaps TRBD1 (5 bases). V was shortened by 3 bases and J by 0 bases, with 9 bases between the two germline ends. CDR1 and CDR2 from the germline V gene are MNHNS and SASEGT. This CDR3 comprises 16 residues. The DNA of the CDR3 is TGTGCCAGCAGTGACCAAGGGGTCTCTGGGGCCAACGTCCTGACTTTC. This translates into CASSDQGVSGANVLTF.

This chain connects TRBV19 to TRBJ1-3, with D possibly TRBD1 on 6 matching bases. CDR3 length equals 13 residues. The V gene lost 9 bases and the J gene lost 4 bases, with 13 bases spanning the gap. The germline V gene has CDR1 LNHDA and CDR2 SQIVND (reference sequence). CDR3 sequence reads: CASPNREGNTIYF. CDR3 sequence (DNA): TGTGCCAGCCCGAACAGGGAGGGAAACACCATATATTTT.

This sequence joins TRBV18 and TRBJ2-5; maybe TRBD1 (6 bases). This CDR3 is 13 amino acids long. Germline CDR1 and CDR2: KGHSH and LQKENI. V was shortened by 2 bases and J by 5 bases, with 9 bases between the two germline ends. The CDR3 bases are TGTGCCAGCTCACCAGGGCAGGGGGAGACCCAGTACTTC. Protein sequence: CASSPGQGETQYF.

V is TRBV28 and J is TRBJ1-4; D ambiguous. The germline CDR1 and CDR2 sequences are MDHEN and SYDVKM. The CDR3 contains 14 residues. Trimming cost V 8 bases and J 0 bases, with 10 bases left between them. DNA of the CDR3: TGTGCCAGCGGTGCTGGGGCAACTAATGAAAAACTGTTTTTT. Its translation is CASGAGATNEKLFF.

This chain joins TRBV5-1 and TRBJ1-4; D remains ambiguous. V was cut by 0 bases and J by 6 bases, with 9 bases left in between. The CDR3 runs to 14 residues. Per the germline V gene, CDR1 is SGHRS and CDR2 is YFSETQ. The CDR3 DNA is TGCGCCAGCAGCTTGGGGGGAGCTGATGAAAAACTGTTTTTT. It translates to CASSLGGADEKLFF. The variable domain in full, completed from reference TRBV5-1 and TRBJ1-4, reads KAGVTQTPRYLIKTRGQQVTLSCSPISGHRSVSWYQQTPGQGLQFLFEYFSETQRNKGNFPGRFSGRQFSNSRSEMNVSTLELGDSALYLCASSLGGADEKLFFGSGTQLSVL.

This clone is a singleton in its sample. V usage is TRBV12-3 or TRBV12-4 and J usage is TRBJ2-3, with D possibly TRBD1 on 6 matching bases. Trimming stripped 7 bases from V and 3 bases from J, with 11 bases between. CDR3 length: 13 amino acids. This chain's CDR3 is CASMGQGTDTQYF. CDR3 coding DNA: TGTGCCAGCATGGGACAAGGGACAGATACGCAGTATTTT.

The J gene is TRBJ2-3, the V gene TRBV30; maybe TRBD2 (6 bases). The V end lost 7 bases, the J end lost 2 bases, and 19 bases lay between the germline ends. The CDR3 length is 15 residues. Germline values: CDR1 GTSNPN, CDR2 SVGIG (reference sequence). In DNA form, the CDR3 reads TGTGCCTTCTCCGGAGGGTCGGGGCTCACAGATACGCAGTATTTT. Its translation: CAFSGGSGLTDTQYF.

The rearrangement joins TRBV7-9 to TRBJ1-1, with 8 bases identical to TRBD1. CDR1 is SEHNR and CDR2 is FQNEAQ in the germline V gene (reference sequence). The ends lost 0 bases at V and 3 bases at J; junction bases unmatched: 3. The CDR3 covers 15 residues. The CDR3 here is CASSLAQGADTEAFF. The DNA for the CDR3 is TGTGCCAGCAGCTTAGCTCAGGGGGCGGACACTGAAGCTTTCTTT. Based on the CDR3 plus reference TRBV7-9 and TRBJ1-1, the full variable domain is DTGVSQNPRHKITKRGQNVTFRCDPISEHNRLYWYRQTLGQGPEFLTYFQNEAQLEKSRLLSDRFSAERPKGSFSTLEIQRTEQGDSAMYLCASSLAQGADTEAFFGQGTRLTVV.

The V gene is TRBV6-2 or TRBV6-3, the J gene TRBJ2-5; 12 bases match TRBD2. Germline V gene lookup returns CDR1 MNHEY and CDR2 SVGEGT. CDR3 length: 15 residues. J was trimmed by 5 bases and V by 4 bases; bases with no gene match: 5. CDR3 in DNA: TGTGCCAGCAGTTCGCTAGCGGGGGGGCTGGAGACCCAGTACTTC. Translation gives CASSSLAGGLETQYF.

This CDR3 is CASSLSASVLRETQYF. For the CDR3, the DNA is TGTGCCAGCAGTTTGTCGGCTAGCGTCTTGCGAGAGACCCAGTACTTC. The rearrangement links TRBV28 to TRBJ2-5; D is possibly TRBD2 (6 bases). CDR3 length: 16 residues. The germline CDR1 and CDR2 sequences are MDHEN and SYDVKM. Trimming pared 3 bases from V and 4 bases from J, leaving 18 bases between.

This CDR3 reads CASGGTDGYEQYV. The CDR3 nucleotides are TGTGCCAGCGGAGGGACAGACGGCTACGAGCAGTACGTC. This chain links TRBV2 with TRBJ2-7; tentative D call: TRBD1 (7 bases). The CDR3 totals 13 residues. Germline V gene lookup returns CDR1 SNHLY and CDR2 FYNNEI. With 8 bases removed from V and 3 bases from J, the gap between germline ends came to 14 bases.

The V gene is TRBV6-2 or TRBV6-3, the J gene TRBJ2-7, with D perhaps TRBD2 (5 bases). V dropped 5 bases and J dropped 3 bases, with 17 bases sitting between them. This CDR3 comprises 15 residues. The germline gives CDR1 MNHEY, CDR2 SVGEGT. This CDR3 is CASSPSGGQNYEQYV. CDR3 coding DNA: TGTGCCAGCAGTCCCTCGGGCGGGCAAAACTACGAGCAGTACGTC.

CDR3 nucleotide sequence: TGTGCCAGCAGCATATTTAGGGACGCAACTAATGAAAAACTGTTTTTT. Its protein is CASSIFRDATNEKLFF. The chain joins TRBV7-8 to TRBJ1-4; possibly TRBD1 for D (5 bases). The CDR3 sequence is 16 residues long. The V end lost 5 bases, the J end lost 0 bases, and 13 bases lay between the germline ends. Germline V CDR1 and CDR2: SGHVS, FQNEAQ.

The chain has TRBV5-1 and TRBJ2-2, with 9 bases aligning to TRBD1. CDR3 length: 15 residues. Germline V gene data show CDR1 as SGHRS and CDR2 as YFSETQ. The trim removed 4 bases at V and 7 bases at J, leaving 8 bases unmatched. The CDR3 DNA is TGCGCCAGCAGCGGCGGGACAGGGCTTAACGGGGAGCTGTTTTTT. The encoded protein is CASSGGTGLNGELFF. Based on the CDR3 plus reference TRBV5-1 and TRBJ2-2, the full variable domain is KAGVTQTPRYLIKTRGQQVTLSCSPISGHRSVSWYQQTPGQGLQFLFEYFSETQRNKGNFPGRFSGRQFSNSRSEMNVSTLELGDSALYLCASSGGTGLNGELFFGEGSRLTVL.

Note on this clone: This sample includes further DNA sequences coding for the same CDR3. J is TRBJ1-5 and V is TRBV24-1; TRBD1 is a possible D gene (5 bases). This CDR3 contains 14 residues. The germline V gene has CDR1 KGHDR and CDR2 SFDVKD. Trimming left V 4 bases short and J 0 bases short, with 6 bases between. The CDR3 coding sequence is TGTGCCACCAGTGACCAGGGTAGCAATCAGCCCCAGCATTTT. This translates into CATSDQGSNQPQHF.

This clone occurred a few times. The chain is built from TRBV7-2 and TRBJ2-3, with D tentatively TRBD2 (5 bases). The germline V gene has CDR1 SGHTA and CDR2 FQGNSA. CDR3 length: 13 residues. The germline V and J ends were trimmed by 8 bases and 1 base, with 10 bases remaining between them. Written as DNA, the CDR3 is TGTGCCAGCGATCCCGGGGGCACAGATACGCAGTATTTT. Its translation: CASDPGGTDTQYF. Full variable domain (rest looked up from reference TRBV7-2 and TRBJ2-3): GAGVSQSPSNKVTEKGKDVELRCDPISGHTALYWYRQSLGQGLEFLIYFQGNSAPDKSGLPSDRFSAERTGGSVSTLTIQRTQQEDSAVYLCASDPGGTDTQYFGPGTRLTVL.

This clone was recorded once. The chain has TRBV7-2 and TRBJ1-4, with D perhaps matching TRBD1 (5 bases). V lost 4 bases to trimming and J lost 8 bases, with 14 bases between them. Germline CDR1 is SGHTA and CDR2 is FQGNSA. The CDR3 has 14 amino acids. Here the CDR3 DNA reads TGTGCCAGCAGCTCGGGGCTGGTAGGCGAAAAACTGTTTTTT. Translating it yields CASSSGLVGEKLFF.